The source of this T cell receptor beta chain is a study of identical twins. V was clipped by 5 bases and J by 3 bases, with 14 bases between them. The CDR3 length is 14 residues. The germline CDR1 and CDR2 sequences are MNHNS and SASEGT. TCRdb processed the 5' RACE reads anew with MiXCR; each CDR3 protein has one entry. The data contain around 490,000 distinct CDR3 sequences, approximately 20% of them seen just once; the ten biggest clones take up 0.4% to 0.6%. The data also belong to a second study, concerning yellow fever vaccine responses in identical twins.

The origin of this receptor is a woman under 30 in good health. V is TRBV6-1 and J is TRBJ2-7; D perhaps matches TRBD1 (6 bases). Material: CD4+ T cells sorted from blood. In DNA form, the CDR3 reads TGTGCCAGCAGTCCCCCCGGGACATTCTACGAGCAGTACTTC. Translating it yields CASSPPGTFYEQYF.